These 23 T cell receptor beta chains originate from one sample sequenced in a study of cytomegalovirus exposure and HLA in healthy donors. Primers for the PCR totalled 60 Vbeta and 13 Jbeta. Sequencing used immunoSEQ multiplex PCR; TCRdb keeps in-frame clones, though not all of them. The table lists about 200,000 clones, approximately 83% of them singletons. The sequencing sample was made of PBMCs. All receptors come from a boy younger than 10 in good health and CMV-seronegative.

This clone was seen only a few times. The J gene is TRBJ1-1, the V gene TRBV19; 7 positions match TRBD1. Unmatched junction bases numbered 9, after V lost 5 bases and J lost 3 bases. Looked up from germline, CDR1 is LNHDA and CDR2 is SQIVND (reference sequence). The CDR3 contains 15 residues. CDR3 sequence reads: CASSSRDRGDTEAFF. CDR3 DNA: TGTGCCAGTAGTTCGAGGGACAGAGGGGACACTGAAGCTTTCTTT.

The V gene is TRBV9, the J gene TRBJ1-2, with D unresolved. This CDR3 region has 12 residues. Germline CDR1 SGDLS, CDR2 YYNGEE. Trimming left V 3 bases short and J 10 bases short, with 13 bases between. CDR3 DNA: TGTGCCAGCAGCGACACAGCGGGGATCTACACCTTC. The encoded protein is CASSDTAGIYTF.

Comment on this clone: At the DNA level, this CDR3 is encoded by other sequences in the same sample as well. V usage is TRBV10-1 and J usage is TRBJ2-3; 8 nucleotides agree with TRBD2. Germline CDR1 reads WNHNN; CDR2 reads SYGVQD (reference sequence). V trimming: 4 bases; J trimming: 2 bases; junction bases outside the gene matches: 2. CDR3 size: 14 residues. The CDR3 reads CASSGGGHTDTQYF. The CDR3 DNA follows: TGCGCCAGCAGTGGCGGGGGGCACACAGATACGCAGTATTTT.

The V and J genes are TRBV28 and TRBJ2-2; maybe TRBD1 (6 bases). The CDR3 totals 15 residues. Trimming left V 1 base short and J 7 bases short, with 13 bases between. Germline V gene data show CDR1 as MDHEN and CDR2 as SYDVKM. The CDR3 spells CASSLYSRGGGELFF. The CDR3, as DNA: TGTGCCAGCAGTTTATACAGCAGGGGTGGCGGGGAGCTGTTTTTT.

This clone has only one observation. The V call is TRBV29-1, the J call TRBJ1-4; the D is unclear. This CDR3 has 12 residues. The V end lost 6 bases, the J end lost 6 bases, and 11 bases lay between the germline ends. The germline V gene encodes CDR1 SQVTM and CDR2 ANQGSEA. The CDR3 DNA is TGCAGCGTGCGCCTTAGTGATGAAAAACTGTTTTTT. It codes for CSVRLSDEKLFF.

This clone was counted between two and nine times. The chain has TRBV7-9 and TRBJ1-3; TRBD1 matches at 10 bases. The germline gives CDR1 SEHNR, CDR2 FQNEAQ (reference sequence). The J segment lost 2 bases and the V segment lost 7 bases, leaving 5 bases of the junction unmatched. The CDR3 consists of 15 residues. This CDR3 reads CASTSGTGAGNTIYF. DNA for the CDR3: TGTGCCAGCACCTCCGGGACAGGGGCTGGAAACACCATATATTTT.

The V and J genes are TRBV5-1 and TRBJ1-1; D is undetermined. Trimming cost V 0 bases and J 6 bases, with 9 bases left between them. The CDR3 covers 13 residues. Germline CDR1 is SGHRS and CDR2 is YFSETQ. The CDR3 DNA reads as TGCGCCAGCAGCTTGGGCTCGGGAGCTGAAGCTTTCTTT. This sequence encodes CASSLGSGAEAFF.

The V call is TRBV14, the J call TRBJ2-2; D might be TRBD1 (6 bases). In germline, CDR1 is SGHDN, CDR2 FVKESK. The CDR3 has 21 amino acids. V was trimmed by 0 bases and J by 7 bases, leaving 30 bases between them. The CDR3 bases are TGTGCCAGCAGCCAAGAATTATGGCTTGGTCCGATACAGGGTAAGGGCGGGGAGCTGTTTTTT. Translated, it gives CASSQELWLGPIQGKGGELFF.

This clone was seen a few times. This rearrangement joins TRBV27 to TRBJ1-1; tentatively, D is TRBD1 (6 bases). This CDR3 region has 12 residues. CDR1 is MNHEY and CDR2 is SMNVEV in the germline V gene (reference sequence). Trimming stripped 4 bases from V and 7 bases from J, with 10 bases between. The CDR3 spells CASSSRGREAFF. The CDR3 bases are TGTGCCAGCAGTTCCAGGGGCCGTGAAGCTTTCTTT.

This chain connects TRBV30 to TRBJ1-1, with TRBD1 as a possible D gene (6 bases). V was trimmed by 7 bases and J by 3 bases, leaving 12 bases between them. The CDR3 contains 12 residues. CDR1 and CDR2 (germline): GTSNPN, SVGIG (reference sequence). The CDR3 DNA sequence: TGTGCCTCTACAGGGTTTCACACTGAAGCTTTCTTT. As protein: CASTGFHTEAFF.

The rearrangement links TRBV4-1 to TRBJ2-5, with a possible D match to TRBD2 (6 bases). The CDR3 contains 16 residues. Trimming removed 5 bases from V and 1 base from J, with 17 bases in between. Germline V lookup: CDR1 MGHRA, CDR2 YSYEKL. CDR3 sequence (DNA): TGCGCCAGCAGCTCTACCCCGGGGGTCCCCCAAGAGACCCAGTACTTC. Amino acids: CASSSTPGVPQETQYF.

The chain couples TRBV4-3 to TRBJ2-5; D possibly corresponds to TRBD1 (6 bases). TRBJ2-7 matches the DNA end more closely, so the J call is doubtful. Looked up from germline, CDR1 is LGHNA and CDR2 is YSLEER. This CDR3 has 20 amino acids. DNA for the CDR3: TGCGCCAGCAGCCGCAACGGGGTGGGCGGCGGACAGACAAGACCCTACGAGCAGTACTTC. Residues: CASSRNGVGGGQTRPYEQYF.

V gene TRBV10-3 combines with J gene TRBJ1-2, with 7 bases that match TRBD1. The CDR3 totals 15 residues. The V segment lost 5 bases and the J segment 2 bases; nucleotides outside the gene matches: 8. Per the germline V gene, CDR1 is ENHRY and CDR2 is SYGVKD. The CDR3: CAISTTQGRNYGYTF. The DNA for the CDR3 is TGTGCCATCAGTACAACACAGGGGCGGAACTATGGCTACACCTTC.

The rearrangement links TRBV9 to TRBJ1-1, with 9 bases lining up with TRBD1. Germline-derived CDR1 and CDR2 are SGDLS and YYNGEE. V shed 4 bases and J 5 bases; nucleotides not matched to a gene: 6. This CDR3 contains 14 residues. The CDR3 region is CASSPQGAGTEAFF. CDR3 in DNA: TGTGCCAGCAGCCCACAGGGGGCAGGGACTGAAGCTTTCTTT.

The V gene is TRBV7-9, the J gene TRBJ1-1; no reliable D call. The germline V gene encodes CDR1 SEHNR and CDR2 FQNEAQ (reference sequence). V shed 5 bases and J shed 11 bases, with 18 bases lying between them. This CDR3 spans 13 amino acids. The CDR3 sequence: CASSADMGRSAFF. The CDR3 DNA sequence: TGTGCCAGCAGCGCCGACATGGGTAGATCTGCTTTCTTT.

This clone turned up a few times. V is TRBV6-5 and J is TRBJ2-5, with 7 bases fitting TRBD1. The CDR3 consists of 15 residues. Per germline, CDR1 MNHEY and CDR2 SVGAGI. Unmatched junction bases numbered 5, after V lost 2 bases and J lost 2 bases. CDR3 amino acids: CASSYRDSLQETQYF. CDR3 nucleotides: TGTGCCAGCAGTTACCGGGACAGTCTTCAAGAGACCCAGTACTTC.

The J gene is TRBJ1-1, the V gene TRBV10-3; D is ambiguous. V was pared by 6 bases and J by 8 bases, with 10 bases between. CDR3 length: 11 amino acids. CDR1 is ENHRY and CDR2 is SYGVKD in the germline V gene. The CDR3 reads CAIRESVEAFF. The CDR3 nucleotides read TGTGCCATCAGGGAAAGCGTAGAAGCTTTCTTT.

J is TRBJ1-2 and V is TRBV4-3; 7 nucleotides align to TRBD1. V was clipped by 3 bases and J by 3 bases; unmatched bases: 10. The germline gives CDR1 LGHNA, CDR2 YSLEER. The CDR3 has 16 amino acids. The CDR3 loop reads CASSQLRGGLDYGYTF. The CDR3, as DNA: TGCGCCAGCAGCCAGCTGAGAGGGGGCCTGGACTATGGCTACACCTTC.

V is TRBV9 and J is TRBJ2-5; TRBD1 aligns across 7 bases. With the DNA end fitting TRBJ2-7 better, the J assignment may be wrong. The CDR3 consists of 14 residues. Germline CDR1 and CDR2: SGDLS and YYNGEE. The CDR3 DNA reads TGTGCCAGCAGCCCACGACAGGGTGCCTACGAGCAGTACTTC. Amino acids: CASSPRQGAYEQYF.

This clone was seen only a few times. This chain connects TRBV5-8 to TRBJ2-7; the match to TRBD1 covers 10 bases. This CDR3 contains 14 residues. V lost 1 base to trimming and J lost 5 bases; unmatched junction nucleotides: 3. CDR1 and CDR2 from the germline V gene are SGHTS and YDEGEE. CDR3 protein: CASSLRDRGHEQYF. CDR3 sequence (DNA): TGTGCCAGCAGCTTGAGGGACAGGGGCCACGAGCAGTACTTC.

In this sample, this clone turned up a few times. The CDR3 loop reads CASSLGHPPGNEQFF. In DNA form, the CDR3 reads TGCGCCAGCAGCTTGGGGCATCCCCCAGGGAATGAGCAGTTCTTC. The chain has TRBV5-1 and TRBJ2-1, with D possibly TRBD1 on 5 matching bases. The CDR3 sequence is 15 residues long. Germline V lookup: CDR1 SGHRS, CDR2 YFSETQ. V gave up 0 bases and J gave up 7 bases, with 14 bases separating them.

The CDR3, as DNA: TGTGCCAGCAGTTCTAGCGGGGGGGCCATTACCCAGTACTTC. Translating gives CASSSSGGAITQYF. The J gene is TRBJ2-5, the V gene TRBV7-2; 12 positions agree with TRBD2. V lost 6 bases and J lost 8; bases outside the gene matches: 7. Germline CDR1 and CDR2: SGHTA and FQGNSA. This CDR3 contains 14 residues.

This clone appeared once. The V call is TRBV6-4, the J call TRBJ2-7; the match to TRBD1 covers 8 bases. Germline V gene sequence: CDR1 MRHNA, CDR2 SNTAGT. The trim removed 0 bases at V and 2 bases at J, leaving 6 bases unmatched. The CDR3 has 16 residues. CDR3 region: CASSDSRDRRTYEQYF. The CDR3 nucleotides read TGTGCCAGCAGTGACTCTCGGGACAGGCGAACCTACGAGCAGTACTTC.